This T cell receptor (beta chain) was identified during a study of post-analysis software for immune sequencing data. General study results and limits: Patients used about 5 TRBV segments, including TRBV5-6, TRBV5-1 and TRBV20-1, more often than controls.

V was cut by 0 bases and J by 1 base, with 9 bases left in between. The V gene's germline CDR1 is MGHRA and CDR2 YSYEKL. The length of the CDR3 is 15 residues. Concerning this clonotype itself: What it binds is not known.

Included in the TCR beta cDNA libraries were unique molecular identifiers. TCRdb analysed the PCR reads with MiXCR anew, one entry per CDR3 protein. The sample has about 540,000 distinct CDR3 sequences, 30% to 40% seen once; the top ten hold around 6.1%. The V call is TRBV4-1, the J call TRBJ1-2; tentative D call: TRBD1 (5 bases). Material for sequencing was blood. This clonotype was obtained from a girl under 18 with multiple sclerosis. The CDR3 sequence is CASSQDGRDNYGYTF. DNA for the CDR3: TGCGCCAGCAGCCAAGACGGCAGGGATAACTATGGCTACACCTTC.